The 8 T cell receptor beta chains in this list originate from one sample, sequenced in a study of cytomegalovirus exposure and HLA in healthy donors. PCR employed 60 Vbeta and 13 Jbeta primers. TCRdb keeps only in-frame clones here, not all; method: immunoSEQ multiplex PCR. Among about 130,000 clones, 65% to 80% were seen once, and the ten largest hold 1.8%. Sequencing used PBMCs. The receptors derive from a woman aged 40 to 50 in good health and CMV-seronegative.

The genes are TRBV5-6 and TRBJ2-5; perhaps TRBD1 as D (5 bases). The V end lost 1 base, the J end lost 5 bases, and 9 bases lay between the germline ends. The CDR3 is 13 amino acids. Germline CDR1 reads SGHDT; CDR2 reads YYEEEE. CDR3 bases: TGTGCCAGCAGCTTGTGGGGCTCGGAGACCCAGTACTTC. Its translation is CASSLWGSETQYF.

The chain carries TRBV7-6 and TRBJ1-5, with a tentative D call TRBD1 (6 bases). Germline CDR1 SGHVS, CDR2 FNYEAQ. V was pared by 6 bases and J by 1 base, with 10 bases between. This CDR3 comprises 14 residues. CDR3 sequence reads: CASSFGQSNQPQHF. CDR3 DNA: TGTGCCAGCAGTTTCGGACAGAGCAATCAGCCCCAGCATTTT. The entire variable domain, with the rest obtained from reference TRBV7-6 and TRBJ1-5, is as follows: GAGVSQSPRYKVTKRGQDVALRCDPISGHVSLYWYRQALGQGPEFLTYFNYEAQQDKSGLPNDRFSAERPEGSISTLTIQRTEQRDSAMYRCASSFGQSNQPQHFGDGTRLSIL.

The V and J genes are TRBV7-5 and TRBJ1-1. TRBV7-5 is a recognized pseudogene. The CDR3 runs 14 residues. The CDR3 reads CVGHSGGQNTEAFF. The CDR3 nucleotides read TGTGTCGGGCATTCGGGCGGGCAGAACACTGAAGCTTTCTTT.

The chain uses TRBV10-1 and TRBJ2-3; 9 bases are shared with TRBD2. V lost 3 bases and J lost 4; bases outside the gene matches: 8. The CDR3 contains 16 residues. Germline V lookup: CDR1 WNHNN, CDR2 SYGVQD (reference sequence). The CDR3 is CASSDGSGSIADTQYF. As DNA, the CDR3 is TGCGCCAGCAGTGACGGTAGCGGGAGTATCGCAGATACGCAGTATTTT.

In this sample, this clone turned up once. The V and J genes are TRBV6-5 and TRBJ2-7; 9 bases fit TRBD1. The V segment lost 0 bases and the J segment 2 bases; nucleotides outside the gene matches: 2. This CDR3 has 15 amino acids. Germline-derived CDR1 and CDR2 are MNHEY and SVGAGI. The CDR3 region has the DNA TGTGCCAGCAGTTACTCGGGACAGGGTCCCTACGAGCAGTACTTC. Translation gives CASSYSGQGPYEQYF.

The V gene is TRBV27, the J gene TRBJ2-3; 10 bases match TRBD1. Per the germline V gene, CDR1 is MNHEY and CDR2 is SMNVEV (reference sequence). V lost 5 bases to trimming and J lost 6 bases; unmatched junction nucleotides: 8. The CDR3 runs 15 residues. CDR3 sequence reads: CASSLDRGRLDTQYF. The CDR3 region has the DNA TGTGCCAGCAGTCTCGACAGGGGGCGTTTGGATACGCAGTATTTT.

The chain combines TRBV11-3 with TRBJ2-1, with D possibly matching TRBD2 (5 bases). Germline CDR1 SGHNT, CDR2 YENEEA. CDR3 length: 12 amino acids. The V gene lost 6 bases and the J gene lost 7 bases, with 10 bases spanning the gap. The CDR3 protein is CASSYEGNEQFF. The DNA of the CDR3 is TGTGCCAGCAGTTACGAGGGTAATGAGCAGTTCTTC.

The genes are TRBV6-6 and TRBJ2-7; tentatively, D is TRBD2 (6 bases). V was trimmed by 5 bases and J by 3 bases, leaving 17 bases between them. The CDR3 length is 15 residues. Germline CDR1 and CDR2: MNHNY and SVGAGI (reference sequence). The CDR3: CASSGAGTFSYEQYF. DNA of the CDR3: TGTGCCAGCAGTGGCGCCGGGACTTTTAGCTACGAGCAGTACTTC.